Reported below is one TCR beta chain. The data originate from a study of blood T cells in healthy people across ages. V lost 3 bases to trimming and J lost 5 bases, with 10 bases between them. CDR3 length: 13 residues. Donors gave roughly 10 milliliters of peripheral blood apiece. With a J-beta primer mix and a sample-barcoded 5' primer, a second PCR ran 7 to 11 cycles. TCRdb ran MiXCR on the 5' RACE reads and lists one entry per CDR3 protein. Counted here are some 850,000 distinct CDR3 sequences, under 30% occurring once; the ten biggest clones make up over 2.5%. This same sample was also part of a study on T cells of mothers and their children. This second study notes: Slightly higher, non-significant overlap characterized related mother-child pairs relative to unrelated pairs.

Sample: blood. The chain couples TRBV12-3 or TRBV12-4 to TRBJ2-5; D unclear. This clonotype was sampled from a boy aged 5-17 years in good health. The CDR3, as DNA: TGTGCCAGCAGTTTCCGGACCGGGGAGACCCAGTACTTC. It specifies CASSFRTGETQYF.